This entry describes one T cell receptor beta chain. Preparation of the TCRbeta library was carried out with unique molecular identifiers. TCRdb recomputed calls from the PCR reads with MiXCR, one row per CDR3 protein. The sample carries a few hundred thousand distinct CDR3 sequences, approximately 13% recorded once. This sample is part of a study of T-cell reconstitution after alpha-beta-depleted transplantation in children. The CDR3 has 15 residues. Trimming cost V 4 bases and J 2 bases; bases outside gene matches: 7. From germline, CDR1 is SGHRS and CDR2 YFSETQ. Specimen: PBMCs from the stem cell graft donor, collected from the stem cell graft. The receptor comes from a human donor who donated a stem cell graft to a child with combined immunodeficiency. This chain joins TRBV5-1 and TRBJ2-7, with TRBD1 matching over 9 bases. This chain's CDR3 is CASSHNRDRAYEQYF. The DNA for the CDR3 is TGCGCCAGCAGCCACAACCGGGACAGGGCCTACGAGCAGTACTTC. Combining the CDR3 with reference TRBV5-1 and TRBJ2-7 gives the whole variable domain KAGVTQTPRYLIKTRGQQVTLSCSPISGHRSVSWYQQTPGQGLQFLFEYFSETQRNKGNFPGRFSGRQFSNSRSEMNVSTLELGDSALYLCASSHNRDRAYEQYFGPGTRLTVT.